Shown below are 13 T cell receptor beta chains from a single sample sequenced in a study of T cell changes during pregnancy in multiple sclerosis. Libraries were prepared by immunoSEQ multiplex PCR; TCRdb keeps only in-frame clonotypes and omits some of them. There are approximately 100,000 clones in the sample; about 94% occur only once, and around 0.96% lies in the top ten. The specimen was peripheral blood, collected before pregnancy. Every receptor here comes from a female donor with multiple sclerosis, enrolled in a pregnancy study.

The V and J genes are TRBV11-3 and TRBJ2-2; TRBD2 matches at 9 bases. J lost 1 base, V lost 5 bases, and 5 bases had no gene match. The CDR3 length is 16 residues. CDR1 and CDR2 from the germline V gene are SGHNT and YENEEA. In DNA form, the CDR3 reads TGTGCCAGCAGCGGGGGACTAGCCGAGAACACCGGGGAGCTGTTTTTT. Its translation: CASSGGLAENTGELFF.

This chain connects TRBV9 to TRBJ1-5; TRBD1 might be the D (6 bases). This CDR3 comprises 15 residues. Germline V gives CDR1 SGDLS, CDR2 YYNGEE. Trimming cost V 2 bases and J 3 bases, with 12 bases left between them. CDR3 bases: TGTGCCAGCAGCGTTTCTGCAGGGGTCAATCAGCCCCAGCATTTT. Residues: CASSVSAGVNQPQHF.

This clone appeared a single time. The rearrangement links TRBV4-1 to TRBJ1-2, with 10 nucleotides matching TRBD1. CDR3 length: 16 residues. The J segment lost 5 bases and the V segment lost 0 bases, leaving 6 bases of the junction unmatched. In germline, CDR1 is MGHRA, CDR2 YSYEKL. CDR3 DNA: TGCGCCAGCAGCCAAGACGCGACAGGGGGCTGGTATGGCTACACCTTC. It is translated as CASSQDATGGWYGYTF.

V gene TRBV5-6 combines with J gene TRBJ1-1; 7 bases agree with TRBD1. J gave up 5 bases and V 6 bases, and 10 bases lay outside the gene matches. CDR3 size: 14 residues. From germline, CDR1 is SGHDT and CDR2 YYEEEE. CDR3 DNA: TGTGCCAGCACCCTGGGACAGCTAGCGACTGAAGCTTTCTTT. Translated: CASTLGQLATEAFF.

This chain links TRBV7-8 with TRBJ1-2, with 9 bases identical to TRBD1. The CDR3 loop spans 16 amino acids. CDR1 and CDR2 from the germline V gene are SGHVS and FQNEAQ. The V gene end was trimmed by 5 bases and the J gene end by 7 bases; junction bases not matched to a gene: 14. This CDR3 is CASSPQLTGGIGGYTF. DNA for the CDR3: TGTGCCAGCAGCCCACAGTTGACAGGGGGGATCGGTGGCTACACCTTC.

The chain uses TRBV9 and TRBJ2-3; D might be TRBD1 (5 bases). The CDR3 sequence is 16 residues long. V was shortened by 0 bases and J by 2 bases, with 13 bases between the two germline ends. Per germline, CDR1 SGDLS and CDR2 YYNGEE. DNA of the CDR3: TGTGCCAGCAGCGTAGAAACAGGAGCCTTCACAGATACGCAGTATTTT. Translating gives CASSVETGAFTDTQYF.

For the CDR3, the DNA is TGTGCCAGCAGTGCCCTACAGGCTAGCTCCTACGAGCAGTACTTC. Its translation: CASSALQASSYEQYF. The chain has TRBV27 and TRBJ2-7; possibly TRBD1 for D (5 bases). CDR1 is MNHEY, CDR2 SMNVEV, per germline (reference sequence). The CDR3 totals 15 residues. Deletions cut 5 bases from V and 0 bases from J, with 14 bases between.

The rearrangement joins TRBV4-2 to TRBJ1-1; D is perhaps TRBD1 (5 bases). The V and J ends lost 0 bases and 11 bases respectively, with 13 bases between them. This CDR3 is built from 13 residues. Per the germline V gene, CDR1 is LGHNA and CDR2 is YNFKEQ. CDR3 bases: TGTGCCAGCAGCCAAGATTGGGCCCGGGGGGCTTTCTTT. It encodes CASSQDWARGAFF.

The chain uses TRBV6-6 and TRBJ2-7, with 8 bases identical to TRBD1. Per the germline V gene, CDR1 is MNHNY and CDR2 is SVGAGI (reference sequence). With 5 bases clipped from V and 6 bases from J, the junction kept 6 bases outside the gene matches. This CDR3 has 13 amino acids. CDR3 residues: CASSGQGGGEQYF. For the CDR3, the DNA is TGTGCCAGCAGTGGACAGGGTGGGGGCGAGCAGTACTTC.

The chain employs TRBV27 and TRBJ2-7, with 7 nucleotides matching TRBD1. The length of the CDR3 is 13 residues. Germline CDR1 reads MNHEY; CDR2 reads SMNVEV (reference sequence). The trim removed 5 bases at V and 4 bases at J, leaving 5 bases unmatched. The CDR3 coding sequence is TGTGCCAGCAGTAGACAGGGTCGTTACGAGCAGTACTTC. Its translation is CASSRQGRYEQYF.

This chain joins TRBV18 and TRBJ2-5; maybe TRBD2 (5 bases). This CDR3 comprises 13 residues. V lost 6 bases and J lost 2, with 10 bases in between. CDR1 is KGHSH and CDR2 is LQKENI in the germline V gene. The CDR3 reads CASSRTLQETQYF. The CDR3 coding sequence is TGTGCCAGCTCTCGGACTCTTCAAGAGACCCAGTACTTC.

The chain combines TRBV5-1 with TRBJ2-3; D not resolved. The V end lost 5 bases, the J end lost 0 bases, and 10 bases lay between the germline ends. CDR3 length: 14 amino acids. The V gene's germline CDR1 is SGHRS and CDR2 YFSETQ. CDR3 in amino acids: CASSLQTSTDTQYF. DNA of the CDR3: TGCGCCAGCAGTTTGCAGACAAGCACAGATACGCAGTATTTT.

The chain recombines TRBV7-9 with TRBJ1-2, with D possibly being TRBD1 (6 bases). Germline CDR1 and CDR2: SEHNR and FQNEAQ (reference sequence). Trimming took off 5 bases at V and 5 bases at J, with 21 bases between the two ends. The CDR3 totals 16 residues. The DNA of the CDR3 is TGTGCCAGCAGCACCGAGGGGGGGCAGGGTGTATATGGCTACACCTTC. It encodes CASSTEGGQGVYGYTF.